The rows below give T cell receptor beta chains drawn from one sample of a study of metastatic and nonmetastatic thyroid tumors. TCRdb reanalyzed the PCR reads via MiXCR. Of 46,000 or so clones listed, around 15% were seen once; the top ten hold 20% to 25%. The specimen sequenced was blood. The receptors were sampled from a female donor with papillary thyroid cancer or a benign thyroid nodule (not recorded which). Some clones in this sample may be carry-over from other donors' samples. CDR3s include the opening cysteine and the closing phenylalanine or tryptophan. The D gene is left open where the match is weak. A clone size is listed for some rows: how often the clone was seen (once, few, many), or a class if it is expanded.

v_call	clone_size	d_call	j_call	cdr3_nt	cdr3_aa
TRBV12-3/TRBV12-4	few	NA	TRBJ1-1	TGTGCCAGCAGTCCCGCGGGGGCACCCTGCACTGAAGCTTTCTTT	CASSPAGAPCTEAFF
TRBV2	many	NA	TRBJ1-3	TGTGCCAGCAGTGAAACCAGGGCTTACTCTGGAAACACCATATATTTT	CASSETRAYSGNTIYF
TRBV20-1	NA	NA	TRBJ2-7	TGCAGTGCCAAGACAGGCCCCTACGAGCAGTACTTC	CSAKTGPYEQYF
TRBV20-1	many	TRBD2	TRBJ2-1	TGCAGTGCTAGGCGGCAGGGTTTGCGGGAGGGCTTCCATGAGCAGTTCTTC	CSARRQGLREGFHEQFF
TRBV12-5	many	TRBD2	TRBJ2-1	TGTGCTAGTGGTTCCCCCCCGGGACTAGCGCTTAGCTCCTACAATGAGCAGTTCTTC	CASGSPPGLALSSYNEQFF
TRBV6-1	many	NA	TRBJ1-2	TGTGCCAGCAGCTGGGAGAGACAAGGTGGCTACACCTTC	CASSWERQGGYTF
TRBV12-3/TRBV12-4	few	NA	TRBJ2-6	TGTGCCAGCAGTTTACGGACCGTGGCCAACGTCCTGGCTTTC	CASSLRTVANVLAF
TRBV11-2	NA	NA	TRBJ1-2	TGTGCCGTCAGCTTGGGGACGAAGGATGGCTACACCTTC	CAVSLGTKDGYTF
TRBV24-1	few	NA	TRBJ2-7	TGTGCCACCCAAGACGCACGTTCCTACGAGCAGTACTTC	CATQDARSYEQYF
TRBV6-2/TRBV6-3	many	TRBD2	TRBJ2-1	TGTGCCAGCAGTCCCCTACGTCTAGCGGGAAAGGTAAATGAGCAGTTCTTC	CASSPLRLAGKVNEQFF
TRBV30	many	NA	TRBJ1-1	TGTGCCTGGGCCCTCGGCACTGAAGCTTTCTTT	CAWALGTEAFF
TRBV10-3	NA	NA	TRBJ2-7	TGTGCCATCAGTCCGGTACAGGGCATGTACGAGCAGTACTTC	CAISPVQGMYEQYF
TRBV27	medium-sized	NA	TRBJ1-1	TGTGCCAGCAGTCTCCCGGAGGGCACTGAAGCTTTCTTT	CASSLPEGTEAFF
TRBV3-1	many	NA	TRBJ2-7	TGTGCCAGCAGCCTTAGTGGGGGCAGGACCTACGAGCAGTACTTC	CASSLSGGRTYEQYF
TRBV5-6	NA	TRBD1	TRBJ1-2	TGTGCCAGCAGCTCCAGGGGGATATCGGCTAACTATGGCTACACCTTC	CASSSRGISANYGYTF
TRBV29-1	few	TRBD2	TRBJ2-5	TGCAGCGGGGGGGAGGGGTCTGAGACCCAGTACTTC	CSGGEGSETQYF
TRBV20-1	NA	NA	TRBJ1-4	TGCAGTGCTAGATATAGGGGTGGTGAAAAACTGTTTTTT	CSARYRGGEKLFF
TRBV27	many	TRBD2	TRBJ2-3	TGTGCCAGCAGTTTAAAGGGGACTAGCGGGAGAGGGGTGGATACGCAGTATTTT	CASSLKGTSGRGVDTQYF
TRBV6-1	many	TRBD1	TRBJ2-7	TGTGCCAGCAGTAGACAGGGGGTATACTACGAGCAGTACTTC	CASSRQGVYYEQYF
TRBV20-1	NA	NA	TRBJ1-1	TGCAGTACTAGGAGACGGTGCGGCCCAGAAGCTTTCTTT	CSTRRRCGPEAFF
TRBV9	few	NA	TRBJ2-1	TGTGCCAGCAGCGTGAGGGGGCGGACCGCTATCGTCGGGAGTGAGCAGTTCTTC	CASSVRGRTAIVGSEQFF
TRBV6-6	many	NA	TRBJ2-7	TGTGCCAGCAGTTACGGACGGGTACCCTACGAGCAGTACTTC	CASSYGRVPYEQYF
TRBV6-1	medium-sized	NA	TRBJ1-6	TGTGCCAGCAGGAGGGATCTTGGCTCACCCCTCCACTTT	CASRRDLGSPLHF
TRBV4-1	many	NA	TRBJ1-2	TGCGCCAGCAGCCAACACCCAGGGAATGGCTACACCTTC	CASSQHPGNGYTF
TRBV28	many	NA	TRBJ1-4	TGTGCCAGCAGTTCCGAGGGGGTGACTAATGAAAAACTGTTTTTT	CASSSEGVTNEKLFF
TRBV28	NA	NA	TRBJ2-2	TGTGCCAGCATCAAGGGAGTGACGGGCACCGGGGAGCTGTTTTTT	CASIKGVTGTGELFF